Listed below are T cell receptor beta chains from one sample, sequenced in a study of cytomegalovirus exposure and HLA in healthy donors. Using immunoSEQ multiplex PCR, the repertoire was profiled, and TCRdb retains in-frame clones only, with some absent. Its table records more than 50,000 clones. Sequences were obtained from PBMCs. The origin of the receptors is a woman aged 40 to 50 in good health and CMV-seronegative. Both conserved end residues are part of each CDR3. A D gene is named only where the DNA matches it firmly.

j_call v_call d_call cdr3_nt cdr3_aa
TRBJ1-5 TRBV27 . TGTGCCAGCAGTTTATCCTTCAATCAGCCCCAGCATTTT CASSLSFNQPQHF
TRBJ1-1 TRBV30 . TGTGCCTGGAGCAGACCACAGGGATACACTGAAGCTTTCTTT CAWSRPQGYTEAFF
TRBJ2-2 TRBV19 TRBD1 TGTGCCAGTAGTACAGGGACAGGGCGGACCGGGGAGCTGTTTTTT CASSTGTGRTGELFF
TRBJ2-3 TRBV13 TRBD2 TGTGCCAGCAGCTTGACTAGCGGTGCAGATACGCAGTATTTT CASSLTSGADTQYF
TRBJ1-2 TRBV10-2 . TGCGCCAGCAGTGCGAAGACAGCTAACTATGGCTACACCTTC CASSAKTANYGYTF
TRBJ1-5 TRBV28 TRBD1 TGTGCCAGTCCCCCAGTTGACAGGGCGAGAACGGGGAATCAGCCCCAGCATTTT CASPPVDRARTGNQPQHF
TRBJ2-5 TRBV7-3 TRBD2 TGTGCCAGCAGCTTAGGGACTAGCGGGGCACCCCAGTACTTC CASSLGTSGAPQYF
TRBJ2-3 TRBV19 . TGTGCCAGTAGTATGGAGACTGCTACTCCTAGCACAGATACGCAGTATTTT CASSMETATPSTDTQYF
TRBJ1-1 TRBV5-1 TRBD1 TGCGCCAGCAGCTCCCGGGACAGGGCTGAAGCTTTCTTT CASSSRDRAEAFF
TRBJ1-2 TRBV5-1 . TGCGCCAGCACCCGGGAGGGAGGTAGCTACACCTTC CASTREGGSYTF
TRBJ2-3 TRBV2 TRBD2 TGTGCCAGCAGTAGACTAGCGGGAGCGATGGATACGCAGTATTTT CASSRLAGAMDTQYF
TRBJ1-5 TRBV4-2 . TGTGCCAGCAGCCAAGTGGGGGCTGAACAGCCCCAGCATTTT CASSQVGAEQPQHF
TRBJ1-5 TRBV11-2 . TGTGCCAGCAGCTTACGGGATCAGCCCCAGCATTTT CASSLRDQPQHF
TRBJ2-7 TRBV18 TRBD2 TGTGCCAGCTCACCTGCCCCCGAAGCGGGAAACGAGCAGTACTTC CASSPAPEAGNEQYF
TRBJ1-2 TRBV18 . TGTGCCAGCTCACCGGGCATCAGGGATGGCTACACCTTC CASSPGIRDGYTF
TRBJ2-7 TRBV29-1 . TGCAGCGTTTCTGATTCGACAGTTTCCTTCTACGAGCAGTACTTC CSVSDSTVSFYEQYF
TRBJ2-5 TRBV18 . TGTGCCAGCTCACCATCGGGATTAGAGACCCAGTACTTC CASSPSGLETQYF
TRBJ2-5 TRBV25-1 TRBD2 TGTGCCAGCAGTGAATGGCTAGCGGGAGATTCAGAGACCCAGTACTTC CASSEWLAGDSETQYF
TRBJ1-6 TRBV4-3 TRBD1 TGCGCCAGCAGCCAGCAGGGGGATTCACCCCTCCACTTT CASSQQGDSPLHF
TRBJ1-5 TRBV9 . TGTGCCAGCAGCCGAGCGGATAGCAATCAGCCCCAGCATTTT CASSRADSNQPQHF
TRBJ1-2 TRBV28 TRBD1 TGTGCCAGCTACAGGGGTGCAAATGGCTACACCTTC CASYRGANGYTF
TRBJ1-3 TRBV18 . TGTGCCAGCTCACCAGATATGAGCTCTGGAAACACCATATATTTT CASSPDMSSGNTIYF
TRBJ1-5 TRBV5-1 . TGCGCCAGCTCCGAGGGGGAAGGGGGCAATCAGCCCCAGCATTTT CASSEGEGGNQPQHF
TRBJ2-7 TRBV6-6 TRBD2 TGTGCCAGCAGTTATACTAGCGGGAGAACATACGAGCAGTACTTC CASSYTSGRTYEQYF
TRBJ1-1 TRBV5-1 . TGCGCCAGCAGCTGGAGGGGGAACACTGAAGCTTTCTTT CASSWRGNTEAFF
TRBJ2-5 TRBV10-3 . TGTGCCATCAGGGGGCCGGGTGAGACCCAGTACTTC CAIRGPGETQYF
TRBJ1-2 TRBV5-1 TRBD1 TGCGCCAGCAGCCCAACACTACAGGGGCCTTTTAACTATGGCTACACCTTC CASSPTLQGPFNYGYTF